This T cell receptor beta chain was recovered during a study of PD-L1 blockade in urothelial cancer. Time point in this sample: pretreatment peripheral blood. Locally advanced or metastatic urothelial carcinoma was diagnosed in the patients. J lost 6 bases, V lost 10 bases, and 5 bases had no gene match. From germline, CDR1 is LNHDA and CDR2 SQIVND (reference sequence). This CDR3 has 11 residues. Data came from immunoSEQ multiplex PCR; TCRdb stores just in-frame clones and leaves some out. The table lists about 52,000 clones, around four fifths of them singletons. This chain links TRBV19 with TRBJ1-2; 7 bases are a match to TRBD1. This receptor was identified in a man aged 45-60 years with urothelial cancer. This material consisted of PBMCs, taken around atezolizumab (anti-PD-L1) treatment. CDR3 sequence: CATKTGDGYTF. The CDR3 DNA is TGTGCCACAAAAACAGGGGATGGCTACACCTTC.